Reported below is one T cell receptor beta chain. The record originates from a study of blood T cell repertoires in COVID-19. Study overall: Italy, Spain and the United States were the sources of the convalescent and acute COVID-19 samples. The analysed material was cDNA or gDNA that came from T cells, B-cell-depleted T cells, or PBMCs.

Original analysis: Estimation of nucleated cell counts relied on the amplification of reference gene primers. The repertoire was sequenced with immunoSEQ multiplex PCR; TCRdb's copy has only in-frame clones and lacks some. Clone size and V and J calls were adopted from that table, with D and trimming inferred from the DNA. The sample contains under 150,000 clones, about 88% of which appear only once. The CDR3 is 11 amino acids. Trimming took off 6 bases at V and 13 bases at J, with 15 bases between the two ends. CDR1 is MNHEY and CDR2 is SVGEGT in the germline V gene. This receptor was taken from a woman between 50 and 59 years old who had recovered from COVID-19. The sample comprised PBMCs or T cells enriched from blood (not recorded which). The chain combines TRBV6-2 or TRBV6-3 with TRBJ1-2; no firm D call. The CDR3 DNA sequence: TGTGCCAGCAGCGCCCTCGCAGGCGTCACCTTC. As protein: CASSALAGVTF.